This record looks at one TCR beta chain sequence and its context. Its antigen is not known. This sample was taken from a study of cytomegalovirus exposure and HLA in healthy donors. Findings and limits, study-wide: Clonal expansion, a later analysis showed, was greater in HLA-associated TCR beta chains than in equally common others.

Germline lookup yields CDR1 SGHRS and CDR2 YFSETQ. CDR3 length: 14 residues. J gave up 5 bases and V 3 bases, and 2 bases lay outside the gene matches. Researchers ran the PCR with 60 Vbeta and 13 Jbeta primers. Repertoires were generated with immunoSEQ multiplex PCR, while TCRdb's copy carries only in-frame clones and drops some. The repertoire holds over 150,000 clones, with roughly 80% as singletons. This receptor was obtained from a boy between 2 and 15 years old in good health and CMV-seronegative. The chain employs TRBV5-1 and TRBJ2-2; 9 nucleotides align to TRBD1. Sequences were obtained from PBMCs. The CDR3 region is CASSSGTGTGELFF. The CDR3 nucleotides read TGCGCCAGCAGCTCCGGGACAGGGACCGGGGAGCTGTTTTTT.